A single sample gave rise to the 17 T cell receptor beta chains below, sequenced in a study of cytomegalovirus exposure and HLA in healthy donors. This PCR relied on a set of 60 Vbeta primers and 13 Jbeta primers. Here immunoSEQ multiplex PCR was the method, and the copy in TCRdb shows in-frame clones only, minus some. The table lists about 170,000 clones, more than 75% of them singletons. Input material: PBMCs. The receptors come from a man aged 25-45 years in good health and CMV-seropositive.

V is TRBV5-3 and J is TRBJ2-7; 13 positions agree with TRBD2. TRBV5-3 falls under the ORF class, with uncertain function. The CDR3 is 13 amino acids. Trimming removed 8 bases from V and 3 bases from J; junction bases left unmatched: 2. The CDR3: CASGLAGDYEQYV. Written as DNA, the CDR3 is TGTGCCAGCGGACTAGCGGGAGACTACGAGCAGTACGTC.

This rearrangement joins TRBV7-6 to TRBJ1-1; D perhaps matches TRBD1 (5 bases). CDR3 size: 13 residues. Germline CDR1 SGHVS, CDR2 FNYEAQ. Trimming removed 11 bases from V and 1 base from J, with 14 bases in between. CDR3 amino acids: CAGRGFGNTEAFF. The CDR3 bases are TGTGCCGGCCGGGGGTTTGGGAACACTGAAGCTTTCTTT.

As concerns this clone: The same CDR3 can be traced to other DNA sequences in this sample. The chain couples TRBV4-2 to TRBJ2-3; TRBD1 matches 12 bases. Germline V gene data show CDR1 as LGHNA and CDR2 as YNFKEQ. CDR3 length: 16 residues. The junction had 4 bases not matched to a gene; V was cut back by 0 bases and J by 6 bases. The CDR3 DNA follows: TGTGCCAGCAGCCAAGAGGGACAGGGGGCGAAGGATACGCAGTATTTT. Its protein product is CASSQEGQGAKDTQYF.

The chain has TRBV11-3 and TRBJ2-7; D unclear. The germline V gene encodes CDR1 SGHNT and CDR2 YENEEA. V dropped 0 bases and J dropped 4 bases, with 4 bases sitting between them. This CDR3 comprises 12 residues. The CDR3 DNA sequence: TGTGCCAGCAGCTTAGATGCGTACGAGCAGTACTTC. This translates into CASSLDAYEQYF.

The rearrangement joins TRBV19 to TRBJ2-7; no firm D call. CDR1 and CDR2 from the germline V gene are LNHDA and SQIVND (reference sequence). The V end lost 8 bases, the J end lost 0 bases, and 11 bases lay between the germline ends. CDR3 length equals 13 residues. This CDR3 reads CASSPSSSYEQYF. The CDR3 DNA sequence: TGTGCCAGTTCTCCAAGTAGCTCCTACGAGCAGTACTTC.

The V gene is TRBV7-9, the J gene TRBJ2-2; possible D gene TRBD2, 6 bases. This CDR3 has 16 amino acids. V gave up 3 bases and J gave up 4 bases, with 15 bases separating them. Looked up from germline, CDR1 is SEHNR and CDR2 is FQNEAQ (reference sequence). CDR3 loop: CASSFSLARGTGELFF. The DNA for the CDR3 is TGTGCCAGCAGCTTCTCACTAGCCCGGGGCACCGGGGAGCTGTTTTTT.

V and J are TRBV30 and TRBJ2-1, with TRBD2 identical over 7 bases. The germline gives CDR1 GTSNPN, CDR2 SVGIG (reference sequence). The CDR3 loop spans 17 amino acids. V shed 3 bases, J shed 2 bases, and the junction held 13 bases outside the gene matches. The CDR3 region has the DNA TGTGCCTGGAGCGGGCGGGGCCTAGCGGTGGCCTACAATGAGCAGTTCTTC. It translates to CAWSGRGLAVAYNEQFF.

The J gene is TRBJ1-2, the V gene TRBV6-5, with D tentatively TRBD1 (6 bases). V lost 6 bases and J lost 8, with 16 bases in between. The CDR3 covers 13 residues. The germline CDR1 and CDR2 sequences are MNHEY and SVGAGI. The CDR3 DNA reads TGTGCCAGCAGCCCGAGGGGACAAAAGGGCTACACCTTC. It yields the protein CASSPRGQKGYTF.

The chain links TRBV11-1 to TRBJ2-7, with D unresolved. Between the trimmed V and J ends, which lost 2 bases and 3 bases, there was a span of 8 bases. Germline V lookup: CDR1 SGHAT, CDR2 FQDESV (reference sequence). This CDR3 has 13 residues. CDR3 bases: TGTGCCAGCAGCTTACTAGATATCTACGAGCAGTACGTC. It translates to CASSLLDIYEQYV.

V gene TRBV11-3 combines with J gene TRBJ2-7; 9 bases map to TRBD1. CDR3 size: 15 residues. The germline CDR1 and CDR2 sequences are SGHNT and YENEEA. With V trimmed by 5 bases and J by 7 bases, 12 bases remained unmatched. As DNA, the CDR3 is TGTGCCAGCAGCACCGCAAACAGGGGGCGAGGGGAGCAGTACTTC. It specifies CASSTANRGRGEQYF.

The chain joins TRBV19 to TRBJ2-2; 7 nucleotides align to TRBD1. CDR1 LNHDA and CDR2 SQIVND come from the germline V gene (reference sequence). Trimming removed 6 bases from V and 8 bases from J; junction bases left unmatched: 6. The CDR3 runs 13 residues. CDR3 loop: CASSIWGQGELFF. CDR3 sequence (DNA): TGTGCCAGTAGCATCTGGGGACAGGGGGAGCTGTTTTTT.

The rearrangement uses TRBV19 and TRBJ2-1, with D hard to call. CDR3 size: 15 residues. V dropped 3 bases and J dropped 0 bases, with 9 bases sitting between them. Germline V CDR1 and CDR2: LNHDA, SQIVND (reference sequence). The CDR3 loop reads CASSIIPSSYNEQFF. CDR3 DNA sequence: TGTGCCAGTAGTATTATCCCGAGCTCCTACAATGAGCAGTTCTTC.

This clone has just one count. The V call is TRBV18, the J call TRBJ2-2, with D perhaps TRBD2 (6 bases). The CDR3 loop spans 16 amino acids. Per germline, CDR1 KGHSH and CDR2 LQKENI. V lost 4 bases and J lost 4, with 16 bases in between. DNA for the CDR3: TGTGCCAGCTCACTATCGATAGCGGAACTCACCGGGGAGCTGTTTTTT. It translates to CASSLSIAELTGELFF.

This clone appeared once. This rearrangement joins TRBV2 to TRBJ1-1, with D tentatively TRBD1 (5 bases). The germline V and J ends were trimmed by 3 bases and 5 bases, with 13 bases remaining between them. Germline CDR1 and CDR2: SNHLY and FYNNEI. The CDR3 loop spans 14 amino acids. The CDR3 DNA sequence: TGTGCCAGCAGTGATCAGGGTTTGAGGACTGAAGCTTTCTTT. This translates into CASSDQGLRTEAFF.

V gene TRBV11-3 combines with J gene TRBJ2-1; 13 nucleotides match TRBD2. V shed 4 bases and J 9 bases; nucleotides not matched to a gene: 6. Germline assignment: CDR1 SGHNT and CDR2 YENEEA. This CDR3 spans 15 amino acids. The CDR3 region is CASSYTSGRASEQFF. DNA for the CDR3: TGTGCCAGCAGCTACACTAGCGGGAGGGCATCTGAGCAGTTCTTC.

This chain uses TRBV4-2 with TRBJ2-3; possibly TRBD2 for D (5 bases). V was clipped by 4 bases and J by 4 bases, with 9 bases between them. This CDR3 has 13 amino acids. CDR1 is LGHNA, CDR2 YNFKEQ, per germline. The CDR3 coding sequence is TGTGCCAGCAGCCGGCTAGCTTCAGATACGCAGTATTTT. It is translated as CASSRLASDTQYF.

The J gene is TRBJ1-2, the V gene TRBV5-1, with 9 bases lining up with TRBD1. This CDR3 spans 15 amino acids. Germline-derived CDR1 and CDR2 are SGHRS and YFSETQ. The ends lost 5 bases at V and 2 bases at J; junction bases unmatched: 7. The CDR3 reads CASRPGQGANYGYTF. DNA for the CDR3: TGCGCCAGCAGACCGGGACAGGGTGCCAACTATGGCTACACCTTC.